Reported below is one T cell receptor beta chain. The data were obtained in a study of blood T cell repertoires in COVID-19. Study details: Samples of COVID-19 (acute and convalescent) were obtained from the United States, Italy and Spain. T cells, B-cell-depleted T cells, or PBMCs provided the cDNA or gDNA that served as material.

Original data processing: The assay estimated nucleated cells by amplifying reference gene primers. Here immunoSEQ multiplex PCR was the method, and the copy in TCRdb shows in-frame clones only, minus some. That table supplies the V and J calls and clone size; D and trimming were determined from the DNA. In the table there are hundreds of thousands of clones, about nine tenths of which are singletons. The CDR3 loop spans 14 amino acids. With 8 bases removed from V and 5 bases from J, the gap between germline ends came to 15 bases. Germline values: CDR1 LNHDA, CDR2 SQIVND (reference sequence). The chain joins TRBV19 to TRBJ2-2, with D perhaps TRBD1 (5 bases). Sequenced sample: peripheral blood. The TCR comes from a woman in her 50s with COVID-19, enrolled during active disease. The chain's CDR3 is CASGGRAVTGELFF. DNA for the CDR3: TGTGCCAGTGGTGGCAGGGCGGTGACCGGGGAGCTGTTTTTT.